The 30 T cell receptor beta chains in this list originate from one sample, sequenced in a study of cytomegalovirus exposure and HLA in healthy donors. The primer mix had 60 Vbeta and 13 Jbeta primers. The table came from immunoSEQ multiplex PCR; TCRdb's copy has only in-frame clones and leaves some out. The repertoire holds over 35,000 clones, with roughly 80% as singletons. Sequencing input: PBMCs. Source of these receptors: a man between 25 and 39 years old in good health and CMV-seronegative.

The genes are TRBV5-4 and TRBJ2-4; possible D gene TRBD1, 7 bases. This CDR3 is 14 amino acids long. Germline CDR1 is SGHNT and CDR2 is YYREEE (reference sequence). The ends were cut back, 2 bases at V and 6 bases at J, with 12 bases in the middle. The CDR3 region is CASSFVRGANIQYF. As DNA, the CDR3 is TGTGCCAGCAGCTTTGTCAGGGGGGCAAACATTCAGTACTTC.

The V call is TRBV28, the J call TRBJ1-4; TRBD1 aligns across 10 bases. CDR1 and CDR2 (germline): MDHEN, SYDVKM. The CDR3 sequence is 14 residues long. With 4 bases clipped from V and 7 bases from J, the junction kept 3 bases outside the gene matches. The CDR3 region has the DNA TGTGCCAGCAGTTCGACAGGGGGCACTGAAAAACTGTTTTTT. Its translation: CASSSTGGTEKLFF.

The CDR3 DNA sequence: TGTGCCAGCAGCCCCCCAGAAGGCGGGAGTCCAGATACGCAGTATTTT. Its protein product is CASSPPEGGSPDTQYF. The chain joins TRBV7-8 to TRBJ2-3; 7 nucleotides line up with TRBD2. This CDR3 is built from 16 residues. V lost 5 bases and J lost 4; bases outside the gene matches: 12. CDR1 SGHVS and CDR2 FQNEAQ come from the germline V gene.

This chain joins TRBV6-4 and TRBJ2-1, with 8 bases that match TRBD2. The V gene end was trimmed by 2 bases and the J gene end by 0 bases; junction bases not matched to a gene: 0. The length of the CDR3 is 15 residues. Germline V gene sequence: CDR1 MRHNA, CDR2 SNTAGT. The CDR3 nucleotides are TGTGCCAGCAGTGACCTAGCGGGCTCCTACAATGAGCAGTTCTTC. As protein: CASSDLAGSYNEQFF.

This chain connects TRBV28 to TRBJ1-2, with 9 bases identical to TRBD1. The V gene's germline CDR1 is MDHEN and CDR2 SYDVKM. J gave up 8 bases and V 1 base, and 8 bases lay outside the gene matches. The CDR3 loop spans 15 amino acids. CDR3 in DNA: TGTGCCAGCAGTTTATCCGGGACAGGGTTTGGCGGCTACACCTTC. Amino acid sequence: CASSLSGTGFGGYTF.

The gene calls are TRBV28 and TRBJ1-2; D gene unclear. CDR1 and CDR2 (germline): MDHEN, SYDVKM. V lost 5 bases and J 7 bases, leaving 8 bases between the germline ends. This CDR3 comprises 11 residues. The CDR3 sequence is CASSPSGGYTF. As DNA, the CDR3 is TGTGCCAGCAGTCCCTCCGGTGGCTACACCTTC.

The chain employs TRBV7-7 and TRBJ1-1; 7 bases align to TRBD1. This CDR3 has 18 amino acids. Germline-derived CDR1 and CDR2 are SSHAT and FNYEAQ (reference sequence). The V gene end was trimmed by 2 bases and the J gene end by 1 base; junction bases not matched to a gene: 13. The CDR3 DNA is TGTGCCAGCAGCTTACGAAGGAAAAAAACAGGGGAGAACACTGAAGCTTTCTTT. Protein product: CASSLRRKKTGENTEAFF.

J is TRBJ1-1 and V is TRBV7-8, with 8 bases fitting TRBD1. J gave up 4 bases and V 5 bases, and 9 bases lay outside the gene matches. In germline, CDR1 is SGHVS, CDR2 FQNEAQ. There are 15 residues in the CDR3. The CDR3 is CASSLTDRGGTEAFF. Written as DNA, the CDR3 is TGTGCCAGCAGCCTCACCGACAGGGGAGGCACTGAAGCTTTCTTT.

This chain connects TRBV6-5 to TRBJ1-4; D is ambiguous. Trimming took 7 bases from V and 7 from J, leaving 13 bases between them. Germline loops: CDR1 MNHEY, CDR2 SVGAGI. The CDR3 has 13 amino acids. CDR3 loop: CASKTSVGEKLFF. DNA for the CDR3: TGTGCCAGCAAAACGAGTGTCGGTGAAAAACTGTTTTTT.

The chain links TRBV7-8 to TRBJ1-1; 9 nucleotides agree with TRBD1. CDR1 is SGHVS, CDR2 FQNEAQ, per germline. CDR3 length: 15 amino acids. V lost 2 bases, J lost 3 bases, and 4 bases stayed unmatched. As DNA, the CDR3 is TGTGCCAGCAGCTTACGCTGGACAGGGGACACTGAAGCTTTCTTT. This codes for CASSLRWTGDTEAFF.

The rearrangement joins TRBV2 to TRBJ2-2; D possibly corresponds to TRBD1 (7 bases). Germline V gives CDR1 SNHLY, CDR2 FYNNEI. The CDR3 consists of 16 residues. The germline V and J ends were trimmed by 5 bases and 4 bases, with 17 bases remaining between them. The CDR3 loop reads CASSIRGARATGELFF. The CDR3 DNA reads TGTGCCAGCAGTATCAGGGGGGCCAGGGCCACCGGGGAGCTGTTTTTT. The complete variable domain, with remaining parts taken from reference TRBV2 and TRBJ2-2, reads EPEVTQTPSHQVTQMGQEVILRCVPISNHLYFYWYRQILGQKVEFLVSFYNNEISEKSEIFDDQFSVERPDGSNFTLKIRSTKLEDSAMYFCASSIRGARATGELFFGEGSRLTVL.

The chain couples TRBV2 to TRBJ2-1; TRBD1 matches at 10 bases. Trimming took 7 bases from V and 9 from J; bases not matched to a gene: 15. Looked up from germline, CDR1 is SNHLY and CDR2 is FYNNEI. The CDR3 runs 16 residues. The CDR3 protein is CASILSTGTGVGEQFF. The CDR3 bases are TGTGCCAGCATCCTTTCCACCGGGACAGGGGTTGGTGAGCAGTTCTTC.

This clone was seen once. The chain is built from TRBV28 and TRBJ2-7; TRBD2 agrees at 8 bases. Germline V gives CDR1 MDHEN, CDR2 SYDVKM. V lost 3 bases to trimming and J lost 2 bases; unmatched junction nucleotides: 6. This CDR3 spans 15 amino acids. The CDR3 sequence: CASSFAGRATYEQYF. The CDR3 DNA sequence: TGTGCCAGCAGTTTTGCCGGGAGGGCTACCTACGAGCAGTACTTC. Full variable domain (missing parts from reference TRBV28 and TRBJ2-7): DVKVTQSSRYLVKRTGEKVFLECVQDMDHENMFWYRQDPGLGLRLIYFSYDVKMKEKGDIPEGYSVSREKKERFSLILESASTNQTSMYLCASSFAGRATYEQYFGPGTRLTVT.

In DNA, the CDR3 is TGTGCCAGCAGTACTAGCGGGAGGGTTACCAATGAGCAGTTCTTC. Its translation is CASSTSGRVTNEQFF. The chain joins TRBV7-2 to TRBJ2-1; 13 positions match TRBD2. V lost 6 bases and J lost 6; bases outside the gene matches: 5. CDR1 SGHTA and CDR2 FQGNSA come from the germline V gene. The CDR3 is 15 residues long.

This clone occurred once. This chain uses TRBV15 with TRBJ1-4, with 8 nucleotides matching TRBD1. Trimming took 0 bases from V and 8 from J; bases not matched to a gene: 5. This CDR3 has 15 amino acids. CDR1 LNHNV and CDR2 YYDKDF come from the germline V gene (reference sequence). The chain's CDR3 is CATSRDQGAGEKLFF. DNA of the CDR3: TGTGCCACCAGCAGAGATCAGGGGGCAGGCGAAAAACTGTTTTTT.

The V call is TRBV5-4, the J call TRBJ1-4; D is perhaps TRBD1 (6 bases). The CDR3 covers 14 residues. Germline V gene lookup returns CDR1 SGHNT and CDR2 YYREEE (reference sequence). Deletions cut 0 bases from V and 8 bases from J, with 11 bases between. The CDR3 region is CASSLGGGREKLFF. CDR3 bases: TGTGCCAGCAGCTTGGGGGGGGGCCGAGAAAAACTGTTTTTT.

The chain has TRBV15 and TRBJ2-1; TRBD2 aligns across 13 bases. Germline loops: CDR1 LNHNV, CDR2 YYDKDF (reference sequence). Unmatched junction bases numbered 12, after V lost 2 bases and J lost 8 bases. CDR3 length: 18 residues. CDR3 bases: TGTGCCACCAGCAGACCAGGGACTAGCGGGACCTTTATGGATGAGCAGTTCTTC. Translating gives CATSRPGTSGTFMDEQFF.

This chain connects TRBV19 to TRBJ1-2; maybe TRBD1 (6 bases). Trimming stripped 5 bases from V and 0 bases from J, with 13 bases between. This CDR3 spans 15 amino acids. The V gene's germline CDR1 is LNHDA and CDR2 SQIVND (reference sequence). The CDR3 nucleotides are TGTGCCAGTAGTCCCTCCGGGACAACTAACTATGGCTACACCTTC. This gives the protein CASSPSGTTNYGYTF.

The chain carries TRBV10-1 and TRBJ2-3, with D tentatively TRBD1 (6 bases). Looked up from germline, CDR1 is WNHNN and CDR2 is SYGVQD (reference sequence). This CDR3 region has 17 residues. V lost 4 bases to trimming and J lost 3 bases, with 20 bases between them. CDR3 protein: CASSGTTQGRPTDTQYF. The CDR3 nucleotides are TGCGCCAGCAGTGGAACTACACAGGGCAGACCAACAGATACGCAGTATTTT.

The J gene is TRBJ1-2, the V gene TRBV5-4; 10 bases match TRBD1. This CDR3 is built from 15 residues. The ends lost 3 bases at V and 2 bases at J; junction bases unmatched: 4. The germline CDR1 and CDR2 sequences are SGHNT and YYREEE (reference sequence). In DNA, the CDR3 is TGTGCCAGCAGCTCGCCGGGACAGGGGAACTATGGCTACACCTTC. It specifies CASSSPGQGNYGYTF.

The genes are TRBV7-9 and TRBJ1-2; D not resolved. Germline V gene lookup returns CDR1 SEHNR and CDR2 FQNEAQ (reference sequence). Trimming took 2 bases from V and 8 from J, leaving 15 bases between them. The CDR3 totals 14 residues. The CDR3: CASSLSQTTGGYTF. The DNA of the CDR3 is TGTGCCAGCAGCTTAAGTCAGACGACGGGGGGCTACACCTTC.

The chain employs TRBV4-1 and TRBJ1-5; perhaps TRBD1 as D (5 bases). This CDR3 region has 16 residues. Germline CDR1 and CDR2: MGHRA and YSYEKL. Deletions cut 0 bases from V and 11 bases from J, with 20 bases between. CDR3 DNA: TGCGCCAGCAGCCAAGATACCATAGGGGCCGATACGGCCCAGCATTTT. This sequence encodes CASSQDTIGADTAQHF.

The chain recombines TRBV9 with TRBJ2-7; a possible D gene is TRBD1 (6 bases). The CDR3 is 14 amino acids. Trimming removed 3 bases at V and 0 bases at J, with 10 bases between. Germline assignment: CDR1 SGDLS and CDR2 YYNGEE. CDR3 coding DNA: TGTGCCAGCAGCGCCCAGGACAGCTCCTACGAGCAGTACTTC. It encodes CASSAQDSSYEQYF.

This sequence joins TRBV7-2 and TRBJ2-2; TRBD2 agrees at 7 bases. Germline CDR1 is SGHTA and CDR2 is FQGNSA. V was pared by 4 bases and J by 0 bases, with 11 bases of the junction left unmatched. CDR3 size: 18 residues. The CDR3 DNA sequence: TGTGCCAGCAGCTCTACGGGCGGGAGAGCAGCGAACACCGGGGAGCTGTTTTTT. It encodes CASSSTGGRAANTGELFF.

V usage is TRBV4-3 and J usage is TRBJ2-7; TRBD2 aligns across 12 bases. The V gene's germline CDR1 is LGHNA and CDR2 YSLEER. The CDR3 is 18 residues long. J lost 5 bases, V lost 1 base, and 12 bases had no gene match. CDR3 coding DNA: TGCGCCAGCAGCCAAGGCCCGCTAGCGGGAGGGCCCAGGGACGAGCAGTACTTC. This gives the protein CASSQGPLAGGPRDEQYF.

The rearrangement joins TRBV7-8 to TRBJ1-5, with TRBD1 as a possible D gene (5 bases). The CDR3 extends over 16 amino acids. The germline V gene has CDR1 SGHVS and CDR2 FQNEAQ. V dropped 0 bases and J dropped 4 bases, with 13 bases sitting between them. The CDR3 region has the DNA TGTGCCAGCAGCTTAGCGATTGGGGCCAGGAATCAGCCCCAGCATTTT. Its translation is CASSLAIGARNQPQHF.

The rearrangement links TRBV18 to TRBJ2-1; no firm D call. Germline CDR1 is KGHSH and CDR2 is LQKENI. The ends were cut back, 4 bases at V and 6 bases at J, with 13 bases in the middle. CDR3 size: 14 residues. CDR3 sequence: CASSLSPRGNEQFF. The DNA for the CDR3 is TGTGCCAGCTCACTGTCCCCTCGCGGCAATGAGCAGTTCTTC.

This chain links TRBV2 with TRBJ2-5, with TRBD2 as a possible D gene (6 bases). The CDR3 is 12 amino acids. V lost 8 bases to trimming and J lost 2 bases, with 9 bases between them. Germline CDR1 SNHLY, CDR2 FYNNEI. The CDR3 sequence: CASGTEQETQYF. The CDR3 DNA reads TGTGCCAGCGGGACTGAGCAAGAGACCCAGTACTTC.

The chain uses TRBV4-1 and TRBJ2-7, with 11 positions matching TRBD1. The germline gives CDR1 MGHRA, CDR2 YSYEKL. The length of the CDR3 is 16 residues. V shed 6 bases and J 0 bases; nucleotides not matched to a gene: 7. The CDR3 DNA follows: TGCGCCAGCAGTTCTGGACAGGGGGCTAGCTCCTACGAGCAGTACTTC. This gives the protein CASSSGQGASSYEQYF.

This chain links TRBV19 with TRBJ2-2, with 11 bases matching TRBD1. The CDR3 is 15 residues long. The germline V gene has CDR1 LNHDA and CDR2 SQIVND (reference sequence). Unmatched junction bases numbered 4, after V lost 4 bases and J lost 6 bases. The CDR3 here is CASSTPGQGAGELFF. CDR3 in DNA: TGTGCCAGTAGTACGCCGGGACAGGGGGCCGGGGAGCTGTTTTTT.